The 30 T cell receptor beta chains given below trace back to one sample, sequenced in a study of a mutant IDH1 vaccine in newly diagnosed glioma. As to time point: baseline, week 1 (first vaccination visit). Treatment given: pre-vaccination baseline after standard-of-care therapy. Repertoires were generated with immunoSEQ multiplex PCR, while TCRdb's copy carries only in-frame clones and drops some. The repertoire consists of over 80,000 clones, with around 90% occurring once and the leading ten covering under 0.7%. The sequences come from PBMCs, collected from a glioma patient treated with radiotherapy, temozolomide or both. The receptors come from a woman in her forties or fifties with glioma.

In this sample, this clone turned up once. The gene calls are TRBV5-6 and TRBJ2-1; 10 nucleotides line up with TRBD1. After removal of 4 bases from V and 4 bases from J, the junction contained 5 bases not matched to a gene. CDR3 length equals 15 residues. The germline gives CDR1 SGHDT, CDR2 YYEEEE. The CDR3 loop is CASSVGQGGYNEQFF. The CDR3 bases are TGTGCCAGCAGCGTAGGACAGGGGGGGTACAATGAGCAGTTCTTC.

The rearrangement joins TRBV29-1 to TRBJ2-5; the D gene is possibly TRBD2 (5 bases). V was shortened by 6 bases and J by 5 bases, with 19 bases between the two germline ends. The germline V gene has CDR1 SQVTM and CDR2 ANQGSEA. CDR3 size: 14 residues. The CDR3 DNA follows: TGCAGCGTCCCTCCGGGCGGGTCGGGGGAGACCCAGTACTTC. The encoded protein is CSVPPGGSGETQYF.

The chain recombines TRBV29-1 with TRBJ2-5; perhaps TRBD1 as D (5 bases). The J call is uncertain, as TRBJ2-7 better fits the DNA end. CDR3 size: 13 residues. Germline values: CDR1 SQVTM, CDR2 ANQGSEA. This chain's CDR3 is CSVAAQGSYEQYF. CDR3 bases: TGCAGCGTCGCCGCCCAGGGCTCCTACGAGCAGTACTTC.

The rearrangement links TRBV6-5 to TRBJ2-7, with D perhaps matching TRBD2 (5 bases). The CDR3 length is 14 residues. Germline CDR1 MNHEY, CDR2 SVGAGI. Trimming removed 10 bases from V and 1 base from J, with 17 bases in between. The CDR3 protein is CATRVGGPSYEQYF. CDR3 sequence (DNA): TGTGCCACCCGAGTGGGCGGGCCTTCCTACGAGCAGTACTTC.

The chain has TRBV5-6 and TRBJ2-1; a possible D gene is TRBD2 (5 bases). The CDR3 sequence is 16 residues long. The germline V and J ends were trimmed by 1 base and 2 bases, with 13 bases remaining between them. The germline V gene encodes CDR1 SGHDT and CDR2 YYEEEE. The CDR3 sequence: CASSLLSSSTYNEQFF. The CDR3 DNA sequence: TGTGCCAGCAGCTTGTTGTCTAGCTCTACCTACAATGAGCAGTTCTTC.

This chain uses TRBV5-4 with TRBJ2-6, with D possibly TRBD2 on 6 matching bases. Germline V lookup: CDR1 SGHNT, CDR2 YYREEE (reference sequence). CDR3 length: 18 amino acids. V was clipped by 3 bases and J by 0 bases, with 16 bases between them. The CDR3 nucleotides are TGTGCCAGCAGCTGGGGACTCCCCTCCGACTCTGGGGCCAACGTCCTGACTTTC. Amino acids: CASSWGLPSDSGANVLTF. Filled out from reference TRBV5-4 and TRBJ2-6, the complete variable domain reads ETGVTQSPTHLIKTRGQQVTLRCSSQSGHNTVSWYQQALGQGPQFIFQYYREEENGRGNFPPRFSGLQFPNYSSELNVNALELDDSALYLCASSWGLPSDSGANVLTFGAGSRLTVL.

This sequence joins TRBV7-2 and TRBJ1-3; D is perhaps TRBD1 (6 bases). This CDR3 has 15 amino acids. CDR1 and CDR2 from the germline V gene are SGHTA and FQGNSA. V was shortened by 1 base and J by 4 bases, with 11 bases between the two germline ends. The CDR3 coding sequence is TGTGCCAGCAGCTTAGTTACAGGGCAAGGAAACACCATATATTTT. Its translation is CASSLVTGQGNTIYF.

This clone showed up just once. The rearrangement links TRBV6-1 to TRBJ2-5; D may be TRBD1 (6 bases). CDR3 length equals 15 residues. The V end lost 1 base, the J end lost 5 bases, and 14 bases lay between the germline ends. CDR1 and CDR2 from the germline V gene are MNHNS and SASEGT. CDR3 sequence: CASSEGQGPEETQYF. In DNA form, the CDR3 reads TGTGCCAGCAGTGAAGGCCAGGGGCCGGAGGAGACCCAGTACTTC.

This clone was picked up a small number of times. The chain's CDR3 is CASSATGDSMNTEAFF. As DNA, the CDR3 is TGTGCCAGCAGTGCCACAGGAGACAGCATGAACACTGAAGCTTTCTTT. The chain couples TRBV6-4 to TRBJ1-1; the D gene is possibly TRBD1 (5 bases). V was clipped by 4 bases and J by 0 bases, with 15 bases between them. CDR1 MRHNA and CDR2 SNTAGT come from the germline V gene. The CDR3 totals 16 residues.

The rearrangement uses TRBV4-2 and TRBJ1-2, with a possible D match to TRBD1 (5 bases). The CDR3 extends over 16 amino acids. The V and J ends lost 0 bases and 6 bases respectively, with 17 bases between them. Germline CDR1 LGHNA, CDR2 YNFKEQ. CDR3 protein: CASSQDIGPTGDGYTF. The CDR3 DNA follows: TGTGCCAGCAGCCAAGATATAGGGCCTACGGGGGATGGCTACACCTTC.

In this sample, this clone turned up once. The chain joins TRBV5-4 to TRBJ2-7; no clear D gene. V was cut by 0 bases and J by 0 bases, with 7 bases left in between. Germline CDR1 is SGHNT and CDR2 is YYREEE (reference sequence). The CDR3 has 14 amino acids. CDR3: CASSLGGSSYEQYF. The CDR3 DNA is TGTGCCAGCAGCTTGGGGGGAAGCTCCTACGAGCAGTACTTC.

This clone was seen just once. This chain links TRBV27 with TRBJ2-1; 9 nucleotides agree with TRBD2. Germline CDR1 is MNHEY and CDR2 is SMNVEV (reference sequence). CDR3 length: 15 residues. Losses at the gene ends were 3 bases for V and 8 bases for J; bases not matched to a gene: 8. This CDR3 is CASSFPSGIRDEQFF. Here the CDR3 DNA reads TGTGCCAGCAGTTTTCCTAGCGGGATTAGGGATGAGCAGTTCTTC.

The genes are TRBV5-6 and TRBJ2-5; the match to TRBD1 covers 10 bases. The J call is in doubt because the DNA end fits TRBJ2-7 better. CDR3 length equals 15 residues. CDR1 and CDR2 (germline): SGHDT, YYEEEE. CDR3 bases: TGTGCCAGCAGCTTGGGACAGGGGGCAAACTACGAGCAGTACTTC. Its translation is CASSLGQGANYEQYF.

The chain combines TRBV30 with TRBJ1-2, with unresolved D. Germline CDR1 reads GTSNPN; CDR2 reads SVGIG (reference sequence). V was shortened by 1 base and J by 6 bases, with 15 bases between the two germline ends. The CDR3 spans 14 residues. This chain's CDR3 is CAWSGFRTGHGYTF. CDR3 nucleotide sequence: TGTGCCTGGAGTGGATTCCGGACTGGCCATGGCTACACCTTC.

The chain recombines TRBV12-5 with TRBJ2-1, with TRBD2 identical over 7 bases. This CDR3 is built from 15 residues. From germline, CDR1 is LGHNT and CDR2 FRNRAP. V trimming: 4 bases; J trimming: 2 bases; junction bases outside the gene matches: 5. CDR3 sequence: CASGSSGKTYNEQFF. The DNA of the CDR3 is TGTGCTAGTGGTTCTAGCGGAAAAACCTACAATGAGCAGTTCTTC.

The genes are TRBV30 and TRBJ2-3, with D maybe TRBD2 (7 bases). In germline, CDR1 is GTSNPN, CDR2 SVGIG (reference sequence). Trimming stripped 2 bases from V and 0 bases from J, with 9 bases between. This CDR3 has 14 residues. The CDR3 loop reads CAWSRGGSTDTQYF. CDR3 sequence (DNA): TGTGCCTGGAGTAGGGGGGGTAGCACAGATACGCAGTATTTT.

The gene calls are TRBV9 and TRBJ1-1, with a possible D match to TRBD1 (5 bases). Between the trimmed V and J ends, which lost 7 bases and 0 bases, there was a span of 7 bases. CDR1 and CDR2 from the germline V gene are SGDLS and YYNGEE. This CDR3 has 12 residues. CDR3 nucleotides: TGTGCCAGCCGGACATTGAACACTGAAGCTTTCTTT. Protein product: CASRTLNTEAFF.

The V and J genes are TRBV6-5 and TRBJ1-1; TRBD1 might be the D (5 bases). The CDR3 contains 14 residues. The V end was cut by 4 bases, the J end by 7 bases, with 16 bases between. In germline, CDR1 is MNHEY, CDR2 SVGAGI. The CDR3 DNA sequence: TGTGCCAGCAGTTCGAAACCAGGGTTCGGTGAAGCTTTCTTT. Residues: CASSSKPGFGEAFF.

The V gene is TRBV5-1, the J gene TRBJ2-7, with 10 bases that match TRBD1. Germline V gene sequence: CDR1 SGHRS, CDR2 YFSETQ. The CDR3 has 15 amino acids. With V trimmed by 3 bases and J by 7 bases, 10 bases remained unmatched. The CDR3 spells CASSWTGTGAQEQYF. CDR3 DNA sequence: TGCGCCAGCAGCTGGACCGGGACAGGGGCGCAGGAGCAGTACTTC.

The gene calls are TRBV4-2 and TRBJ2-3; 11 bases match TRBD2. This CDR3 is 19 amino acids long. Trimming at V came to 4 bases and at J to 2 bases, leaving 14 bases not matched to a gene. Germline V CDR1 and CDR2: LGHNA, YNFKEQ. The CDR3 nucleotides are TGTGCCAGCAGCCTCAAGTGGCGTGGGACTAGCGGCGACACAGATACGCAGTATTTT. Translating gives CASSLKWRGTSGDTDTQYF.

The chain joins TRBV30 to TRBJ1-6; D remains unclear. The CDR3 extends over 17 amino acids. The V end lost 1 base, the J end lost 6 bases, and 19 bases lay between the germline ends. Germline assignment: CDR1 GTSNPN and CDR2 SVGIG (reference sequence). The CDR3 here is CAWSEGWGKDINSPLHF. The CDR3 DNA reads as TGTGCCTGGAGTGAGGGATGGGGAAAAGATATTAATTCACCCCTCCACTTT.

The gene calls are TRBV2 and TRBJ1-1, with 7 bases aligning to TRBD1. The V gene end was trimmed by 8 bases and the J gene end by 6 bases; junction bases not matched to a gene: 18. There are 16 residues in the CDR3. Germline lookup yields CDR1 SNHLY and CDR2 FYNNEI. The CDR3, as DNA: TGTGCCAGCCCCAAGGGGGCGGGGTTTGGTTACGCTGAAGCTTTCTTT. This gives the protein CASPKGAGFGYAEAFF.

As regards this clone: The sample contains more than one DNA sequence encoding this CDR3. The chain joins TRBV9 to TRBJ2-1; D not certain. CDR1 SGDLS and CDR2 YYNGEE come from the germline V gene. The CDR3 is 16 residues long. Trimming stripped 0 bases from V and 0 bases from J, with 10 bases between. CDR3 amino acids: CASSVGGSSSYNEQFF. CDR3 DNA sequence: TGTGCCAGCAGCGTAGGGGGTTCGAGCTCCTACAATGAGCAGTTCTTC.

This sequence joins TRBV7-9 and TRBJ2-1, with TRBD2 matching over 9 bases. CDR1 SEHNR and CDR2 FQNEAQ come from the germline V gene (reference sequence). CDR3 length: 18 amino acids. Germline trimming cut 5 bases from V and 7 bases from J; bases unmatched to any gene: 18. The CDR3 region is CASSLRLAAKGAWNEQFF. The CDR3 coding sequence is TGTGCCAGCAGCCTCAGACTAGCGGCTAAGGGAGCATGGAATGAGCAGTTCTTC.

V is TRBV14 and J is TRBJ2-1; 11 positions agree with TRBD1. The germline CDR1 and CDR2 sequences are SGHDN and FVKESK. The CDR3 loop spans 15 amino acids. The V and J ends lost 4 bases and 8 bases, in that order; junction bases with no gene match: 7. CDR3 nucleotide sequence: TGTGCCAGCAGCCTCCGGGACAGGGGGATTCATGAGCAGTTCTTC. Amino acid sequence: CASSLRDRGIHEQFF.

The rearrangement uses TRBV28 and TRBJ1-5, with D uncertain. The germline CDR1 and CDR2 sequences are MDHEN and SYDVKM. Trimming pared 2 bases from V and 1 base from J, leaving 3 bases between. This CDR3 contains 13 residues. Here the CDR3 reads CASSLPSNQPQHF. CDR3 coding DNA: TGTGCCAGCAGTTTACCCAGCAATCAGCCCCAGCATTTT.

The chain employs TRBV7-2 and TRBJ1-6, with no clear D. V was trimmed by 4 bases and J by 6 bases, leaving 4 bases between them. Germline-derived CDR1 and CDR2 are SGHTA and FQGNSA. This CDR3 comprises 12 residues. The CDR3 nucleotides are TGTGCCAGCAGCTCACTTAATTCACCCCTCCACTTT. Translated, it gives CASSSLNSPLHF.

CDR3 bases: TGTGCCAGCAGTTTAGTCTCGAGCTCCTACAATGAGCAGTTCTTC. The encoded protein is CASSLVSSSYNEQFF. This chain connects TRBV28 to TRBJ2-1; D not resolved. V was clipped by 2 bases and J by 0 bases, with 8 bases between them. CDR3 length equals 15 residues. CDR1 MDHEN and CDR2 SYDVKM come from the germline V gene.

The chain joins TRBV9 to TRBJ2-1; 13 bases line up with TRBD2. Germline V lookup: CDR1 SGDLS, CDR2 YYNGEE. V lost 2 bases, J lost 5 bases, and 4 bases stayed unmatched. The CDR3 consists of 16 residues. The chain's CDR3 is CASSVGTSGIDNEQFF. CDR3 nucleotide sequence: TGTGCCAGCAGCGTGGGGACTAGCGGGATCGACAATGAGCAGTTCTTC.

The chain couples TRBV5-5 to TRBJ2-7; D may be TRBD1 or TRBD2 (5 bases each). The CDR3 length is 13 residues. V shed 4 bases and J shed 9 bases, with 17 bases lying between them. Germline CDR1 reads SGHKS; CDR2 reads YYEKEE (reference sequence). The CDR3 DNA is TGTGCCAGCAGCCCGTGGGTGGGACCCCGGCAGTACTTC. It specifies CASSPWVGPRQYF.